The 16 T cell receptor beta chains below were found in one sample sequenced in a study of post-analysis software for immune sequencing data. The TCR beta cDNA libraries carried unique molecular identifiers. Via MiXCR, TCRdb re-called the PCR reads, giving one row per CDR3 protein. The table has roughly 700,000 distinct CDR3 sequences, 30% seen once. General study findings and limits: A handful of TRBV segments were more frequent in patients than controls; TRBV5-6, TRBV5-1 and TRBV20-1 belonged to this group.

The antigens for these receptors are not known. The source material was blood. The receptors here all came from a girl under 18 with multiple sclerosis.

CDR3 DNA sequence: TGCAGTGCTAGAGCCCTCCGTCTAAATGAAAAACTGTTTTTT. This sequence encodes CSARALRLNEKLFF. The chain carries TRBV20-1 and TRBJ1-4; no definite D call. CDR3 length: 14 amino acids. Germline assignment: CDR1 DFQATT and CDR2 SNEGSKA (reference sequence). V was pared by 1 base and J by 5 bases, with 11 bases between.

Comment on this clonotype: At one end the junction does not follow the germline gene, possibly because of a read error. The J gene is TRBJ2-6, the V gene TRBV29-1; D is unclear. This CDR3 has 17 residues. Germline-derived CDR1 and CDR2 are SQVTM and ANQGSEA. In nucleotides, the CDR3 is TGCAGCATTGAAGATTTGGCCTTGAGCTCTGGGGCCAACGTCCTGACTTTC. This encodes CSIEDLALSSGANVLTF. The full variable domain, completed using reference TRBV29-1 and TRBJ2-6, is SAVISQKPSRDICQRGTSLTIQCQVDSQVTMMFWYRQQPGQSLTLIATANQGSEATYESGFVIDKFPISRPNLTFSTLTVSNMSPEDSSIYLCSIEDLALSSGANVLTFGAGSRLTVL.

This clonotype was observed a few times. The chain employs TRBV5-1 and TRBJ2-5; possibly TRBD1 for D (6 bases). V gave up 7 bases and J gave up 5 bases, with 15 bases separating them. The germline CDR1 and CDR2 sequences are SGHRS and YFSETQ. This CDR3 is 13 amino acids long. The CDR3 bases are TGCGCCAGCGCCTCAGGGGCGGCGGAGACCCAGTACTTC. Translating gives CASASGAAETQYF.

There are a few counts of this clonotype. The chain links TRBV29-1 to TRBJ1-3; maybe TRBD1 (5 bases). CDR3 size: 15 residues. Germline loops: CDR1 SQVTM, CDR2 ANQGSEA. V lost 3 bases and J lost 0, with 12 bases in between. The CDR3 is CSVDGQGISGNTIYF. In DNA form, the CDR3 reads TGCAGCGTTGATGGGCAGGGAATCTCTGGAAACACCATATATTTT.

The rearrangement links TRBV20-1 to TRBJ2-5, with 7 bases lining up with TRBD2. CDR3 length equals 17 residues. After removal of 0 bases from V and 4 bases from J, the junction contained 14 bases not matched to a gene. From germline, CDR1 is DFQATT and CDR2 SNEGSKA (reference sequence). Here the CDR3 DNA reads TGCAGTGCTAGAGACCTATGGGGGGGTCGCCGACCAGAGACCCAGTACTTC. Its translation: CSARDLWGGRRPETQYF.

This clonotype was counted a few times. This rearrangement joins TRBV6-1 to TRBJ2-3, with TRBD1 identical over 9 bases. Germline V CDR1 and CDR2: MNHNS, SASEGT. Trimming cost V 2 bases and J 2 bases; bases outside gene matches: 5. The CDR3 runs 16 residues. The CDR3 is CASSERRDRATDTQYF. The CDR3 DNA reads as TGTGCCAGCAGTGAACGCAGGGACAGGGCCACAGATACGCAGTATTTT.

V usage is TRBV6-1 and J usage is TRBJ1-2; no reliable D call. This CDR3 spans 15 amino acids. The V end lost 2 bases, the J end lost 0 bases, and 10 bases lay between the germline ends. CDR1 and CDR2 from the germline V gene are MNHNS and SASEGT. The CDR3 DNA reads TGTGCCAGCAGTGAATATGTGAATACTAACTATGGCTACACCTTC. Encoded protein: CASSEYVNTNYGYTF.

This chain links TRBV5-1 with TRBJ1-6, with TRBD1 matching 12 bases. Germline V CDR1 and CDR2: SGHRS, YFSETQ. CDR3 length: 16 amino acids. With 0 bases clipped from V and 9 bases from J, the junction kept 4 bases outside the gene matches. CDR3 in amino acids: CASSLEWDRGLSPLHF. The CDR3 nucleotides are TGCGCCAGCAGCTTGGAATGGGACAGGGGGCTTTCACCCCTCCACTTT.

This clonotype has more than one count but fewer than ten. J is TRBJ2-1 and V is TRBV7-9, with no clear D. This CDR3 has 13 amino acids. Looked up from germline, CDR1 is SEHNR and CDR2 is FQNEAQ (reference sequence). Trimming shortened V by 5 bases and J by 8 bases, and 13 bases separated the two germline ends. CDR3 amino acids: CASSEGRQDEQFF. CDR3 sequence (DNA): TGTGCCAGCAGCGAAGGACGGCAGGATGAGCAGTTCTTC.

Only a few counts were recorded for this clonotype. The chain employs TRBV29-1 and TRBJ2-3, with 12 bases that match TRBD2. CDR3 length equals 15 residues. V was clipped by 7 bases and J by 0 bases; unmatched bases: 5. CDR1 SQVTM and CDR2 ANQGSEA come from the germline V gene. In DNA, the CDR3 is TGCAGCGGGATGACTAGCGGGAGTAGCACAGATACGCAGTATTTT. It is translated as CSGMTSGSSTDTQYF.

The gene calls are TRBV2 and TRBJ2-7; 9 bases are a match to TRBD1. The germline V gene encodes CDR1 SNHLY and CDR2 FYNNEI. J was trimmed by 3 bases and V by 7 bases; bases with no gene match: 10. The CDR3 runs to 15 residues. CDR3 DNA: TGTGCCAGCAAGATGGAGGGACAGGGATACTACGAGCAGTACTTC. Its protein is CASKMEGQGYYEQYF.

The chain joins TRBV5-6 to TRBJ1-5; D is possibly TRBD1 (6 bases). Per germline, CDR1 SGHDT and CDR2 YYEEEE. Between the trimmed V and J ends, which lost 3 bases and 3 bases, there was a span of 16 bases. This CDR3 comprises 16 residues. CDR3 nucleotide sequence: TGTGCCAGCAGCTACGGCGGGGGCCTAAACAATCAGCCCCAGCATTTT. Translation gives CASSYGGGLNNQPQHF.

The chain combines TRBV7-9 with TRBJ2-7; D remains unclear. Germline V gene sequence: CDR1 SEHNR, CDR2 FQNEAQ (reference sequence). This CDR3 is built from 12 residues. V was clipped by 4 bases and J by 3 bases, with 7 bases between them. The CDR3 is CASSYQNYEQYF. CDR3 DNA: TGTGCCAGCAGCTACCAGAACTACGAGCAGTACTTC.

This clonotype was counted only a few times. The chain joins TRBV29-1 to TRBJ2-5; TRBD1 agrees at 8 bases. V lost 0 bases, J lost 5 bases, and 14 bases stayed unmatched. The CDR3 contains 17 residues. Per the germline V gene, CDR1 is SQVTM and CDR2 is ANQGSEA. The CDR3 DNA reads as TGCAGCGTTGAAGACCCCGCGGACAGGGAGGTTTGGGAGACCCAGTACTTC. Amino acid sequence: CSVEDPADREVWETQYF. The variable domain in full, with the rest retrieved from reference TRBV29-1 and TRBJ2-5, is SAVISQKPSRDICQRGTSLTIQCQVDSQVTMMFWYRQQPGQSLTLIATANQGSEATYESGFVIDKFPISRPNLTFSTLTVSNMSPEDSSIYLCSVEDPADREVWETQYFGPGTRLLVL.

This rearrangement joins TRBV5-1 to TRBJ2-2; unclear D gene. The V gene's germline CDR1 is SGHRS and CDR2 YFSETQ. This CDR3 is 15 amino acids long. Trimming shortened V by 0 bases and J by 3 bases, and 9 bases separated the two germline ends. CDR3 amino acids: CASSLAVSDTGELFF. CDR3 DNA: TGCGCCAGCAGCTTGGCCGTCAGCGACACCGGGGAGCTGTTTTTT.

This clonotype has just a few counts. The CDR3 DNA follows: TGTGCCAGCGGCCGGACAGGGTTAAGAGATACGCAGTATTTT. Amino acid sequence: CASGRTGLRDTQYF. The J gene is TRBJ2-3, the V gene TRBV2; TRBD1 aligns across 8 bases. CDR1 and CDR2 (germline): SNHLY, FYNNEI. The CDR3 runs 14 residues. V shed 8 bases and J 5 bases; nucleotides not matched to a gene: 9.